This T cell receptor (beta chain) was captured by sequencing in a study of blood T cells in healthy people across ages. On this clonotype: An end of the junction differs from the germline gene, which may be a read error.

The CDR3 sequence is 14 residues long. A second PCR, run for roughly 7 to 11 cycles, used a sample-barcoded 5' primer plus a J-beta primer mix. TCRdb reprocessed the 5' RACE reads via MiXCR and lists one record per CDR3 protein. This table has hundreds of thousands of distinct CDR3 sequences, approximately 52% appearing once. The V and J genes are TRBV12-3 or TRBV12-4 and TRBJ2-7; D is perhaps TRBD1 (6 bases). The TCR originated in a woman older than 75 in good health. The sample was blood. For the CDR3, the DNA is TGTGCCAGCACCCCAGGGACAAGGGTAGGCGAGCAGTATTTC. Amino acid sequence: CASTPGTRVGEQYF.